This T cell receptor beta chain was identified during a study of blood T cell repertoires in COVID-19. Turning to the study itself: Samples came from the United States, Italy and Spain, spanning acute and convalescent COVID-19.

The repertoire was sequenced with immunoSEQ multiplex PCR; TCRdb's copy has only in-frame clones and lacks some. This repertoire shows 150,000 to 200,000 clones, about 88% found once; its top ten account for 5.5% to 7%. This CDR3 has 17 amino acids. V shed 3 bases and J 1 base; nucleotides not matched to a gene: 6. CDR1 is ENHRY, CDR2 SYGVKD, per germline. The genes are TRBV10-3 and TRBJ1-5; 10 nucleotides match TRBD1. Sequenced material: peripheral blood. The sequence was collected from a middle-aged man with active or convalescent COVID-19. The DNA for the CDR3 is TGTGCCATCAGTGATTGGGACAGGGGAGTAAGCAATCAGCCCCAGCATTTT. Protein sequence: CAISDWDRGVSNQPQHF.